These 16 T cell receptor beta chains were all obtained from the same sample, sequenced in a study of blood T cell repertoires in COVID-19. TCRdb's copy holds only in-frame clones and misses some; the assay was immunoSEQ multiplex PCR. The sample records approximately 260,000 clones, approximately 83% being singletons. Sequencing was carried out using PBMCs or T cells enriched from blood (not recorded which). These receptors came from a man aged 45 to 65 who had recovered from COVID-19.

The V call is TRBV27, the J call TRBJ2-1, with D possibly matching TRBD2 (5 bases). Per germline, CDR1 MNHEY and CDR2 SMNVEV (reference sequence). The CDR3 is made up of 12 amino acids. V was clipped by 5 bases and J by 4 bases, with 6 bases between them. CDR3 DNA sequence: TGTGCCAGCAGTAGCGGATACAATGAGCAGTTCTTC. It encodes CASSSGYNEQFF.

This clone was recorded only once. The gene calls are TRBV18 and TRBJ2-1, with D perhaps TRBD1 (6 bases). Germline V gene data show CDR1 as KGHSH and CDR2 as LQKENI. Trimming shortened V by 0 bases and J by 2 bases, and 8 bases separated the two germline ends. The CDR3 consists of 15 residues. The CDR3 region is CASSPPRTAYNEQFF. The CDR3 DNA follows: TGTGCCAGCTCACCACCCCGGACAGCCTACAATGAGCAGTTCTTC.

This chain connects TRBV10-2 to TRBJ1-1, with 9 positions matching TRBD1. V lost 6 bases, J lost 3 bases, and 14 bases stayed unmatched. CDR3 length equals 17 residues. The V gene's germline CDR1 is WSHSY and CDR2 SAAADI. This CDR3 reads CASRGYSTGTGYTEAFF. The CDR3 DNA reads as TGCGCCAGCAGGGGATACTCAACCGGGACAGGGTACACTGAAGCTTTCTTT.

The rearrangement links TRBV15 to TRBJ2-6; no definite D call. Germline CDR1 is LNHNV and CDR2 is YYDKDF (reference sequence). This CDR3 region has 17 residues. The V gene lost 0 bases and the J gene lost 0 bases, with 9 bases spanning the gap. CDR3 in amino acids: CATSRDLGISGANVLTF. The CDR3 DNA reads as TGTGCCACCAGCAGAGATCTAGGAATCTCTGGGGCCAACGTCCTGACTTTC.

This chain uses TRBV28 with TRBJ2-7, with no clear D. V lost 4 bases to trimming and J lost 3 bases, with 19 bases between them. This CDR3 spans 16 amino acids. Germline V gene data show CDR1 as MDHEN and CDR2 as SYDVKM. In nucleotides, the CDR3 is TGTGCCAGCAGTTCGCCCTCAGCGAAATATAACTACGAGCAGTACTTC. Translating gives CASSSPSAKYNYEQYF.

This chain uses TRBV2 with TRBJ1-2; a possible D gene is TRBD1 (6 bases). Deletions cut 2 bases from V and 8 bases from J, with 18 bases between. Germline V gene data show CDR1 as SNHLY and CDR2 as FYNNEI. The CDR3 totals 15 residues. CDR3 DNA sequence: TGTGCCAGCAGTGAAACCGGGACACCAACCCGCGGCTACACCTTC. Encoded protein: CASSETGTPTRGYTF.

This chain uses TRBV27 with TRBJ2-2; 11 nucleotides align to TRBD2. Germline V lookup: CDR1 MNHEY, CDR2 SMNVEV (reference sequence). The V segment lost 5 bases and the J segment 2 bases; nucleotides outside the gene matches: 7. CDR3 length: 17 amino acids. CDR3 in DNA: TGTGCCAGCAGTCGGACTAGCGGGTACGTAAACACCGGGGAGCTGTTTTTT. Encoded protein: CASSRTSGYVNTGELFF.

The gene calls are TRBV5-4 and TRBJ2-3; 7 bases agree with TRBD1. The V and J ends lost 3 bases and 3 bases, in that order; junction bases with no gene match: 13. CDR1 and CDR2 (germline): SGHNT, YYREEE (reference sequence). The CDR3 runs 17 residues. CDR3 nucleotides: TGTGCCAGCAGCTACGAGACAGGGAAATCAGGTACAGATACGCAGTATTTT. Translation gives CASSYETGKSGTDTQYF.

The gene calls are TRBV6-4 and TRBJ1-2, with TRBD1 matching over 8 bases. This CDR3 has 16 residues. V lost 0 bases and J lost 10; bases outside the gene matches: 13. CDR1 is MRHNA, CDR2 SNTAGT, per germline. The DNA of the CDR3 is TGTGCCAGCAGTGACTCCTCGATACCGGGACAGGTATCCTACACCTTC. Translating gives CASSDSSIPGQVSYTF.

This chain connects TRBV5-1 to TRBJ2-1, with 10 bases lining up with TRBD2. V trimming: 0 bases; J trimming: 6 bases; junction bases outside the gene matches: 3. This CDR3 spans 15 amino acids. Germline CDR1 reads SGHRS; CDR2 reads YFSETQ. This CDR3 is CASSLGLAGVNEQFF. The CDR3 coding sequence is TGCGCCAGCAGCTTGGGGCTAGCGGGGGTCAATGAGCAGTTCTTC.

V is TRBV7-9 and J is TRBJ2-3; possible D gene TRBD2, 6 bases. CDR1 and CDR2 (germline): SEHNR, FQNEAQ (reference sequence). The ends were cut back, 3 bases at V and 1 base at J, with 8 bases in the middle. This CDR3 comprises 14 residues. The CDR3 nucleotides read TGTGCCAGCAGCTTGGGACTCGGCACAGATACGCAGTATTTT. Protein product: CASSLGLGTDTQYF.

V usage is TRBV5-8 and J usage is TRBJ1-5; D gene unclear. Germline lookup yields CDR1 SGHTS and CDR2 YDEGEE. The germline V and J ends were trimmed by 6 bases and 6 bases, with 22 bases remaining between them. The CDR3 contains 16 residues. CDR3 loop: CASTQQPPSSGQPQHF. The CDR3 DNA follows: TGTGCCAGCACCCAACAACCCCCCAGTTCAGGTCAGCCCCAGCATTTT.

V is TRBV5-1 and J is TRBJ2-1, with D possibly being TRBD1 (6 bases). The length of the CDR3 is 14 residues. Germline CDR1 SGHRS, CDR2 YFSETQ. V was cut by 0 bases and J by 5 bases, with 9 bases left in between. CDR3 sequence reads: CASSLGGQNNEQFF. The DNA for the CDR3 is TGCGCCAGCAGCTTGGGGGGGCAGAACAATGAGCAGTTCTTC.

The CDR3 nucleotides read TGCGCCAGCAGTGAGCGACTAGGGACAGGGGGCTACGAGCAGTTCTTC. The encoded protein is CASSERLGTGGYEQFF. This chain connects TRBV10-2 to TRBJ2-1; 12 bases line up with TRBD1. The V segment lost 2 bases and the J segment 10 bases; nucleotides outside the gene matches: 9. Germline V gives CDR1 WSHSY, CDR2 SAAADI. CDR3 length: 16 amino acids.

The chain has TRBV12-5 and TRBJ1-5, with 9 bases identical to TRBD1. Germline V CDR1 and CDR2: LGHNT, FRNRAP. J lost 5 bases, V lost 5 bases, and 10 bases had no gene match. CDR3 size: 16 residues. The CDR3 reads CASGTFTGQGYQPQHF. CDR3 DNA: TGTGCTAGTGGTACCTTTACGGGACAGGGTTATCAGCCCCAGCATTTT.

The chain is built from TRBV10-1 and TRBJ2-3; D is perhaps TRBD1 (6 bases). Deletions cut 6 bases from V and 0 bases from J, with 10 bases between. Per the germline V gene, CDR1 is WNHNN and CDR2 is SYGVQD (reference sequence). This CDR3 spans 14 amino acids. CDR3 sequence: CASRPGHSTDTQYF. The CDR3 DNA follows: TGCGCCAGCAGACCGGGACACAGCACAGATACGCAGTATTTT.